A single T cell receptor (beta chain) is shown here with its context. Its specificity is unknown. Germline values: CDR1 MNHNY, CDR2 SVGAGI (reference sequence). This CDR3 comprises 15 residues. V lost 0 bases and J lost 2, with 7 bases in between. This sample stems from a study of OX40 agonist ivuxolimab in advanced cancers. About the study: Partial responses were achieved by three patients, of whom one had hepatocellular carcinoma and two had cutaneous melanoma.

Findings and caveats of the study: On average, CD8+ T cells showed a greater number of expanded clones than CD4+. At doses 0.1 to 3.0 mg/kg, CD4+ and CD8+ clones expanded.

Assay: immunoSEQ multiplex PCR; the TCRdb copy retains only in-frame clones and omits some. The sample yields some 57,000 clones, nearly 85% seen once. This receptor was taken from an adult with an advanced solid tumor such as melanoma, head and neck, liver or kidney cancer. The rearrangement links TRBV6-6 to TRBJ2-2; a possible D gene is TRBD2 (5 bases). Sequenced material: CD4+ or CD8+ T cells sorted from blood, taken in a trial of the OX40 agonist ivuxolimab. The CDR3 here is CASSYSTGNTGELFF. CDR3 bases: TGTGCCAGCAGTTACTCGACGGGAAACACCGGGGAGCTGTTTTTT.